The 27 T cell receptor beta chains given below trace back to one sample, sequenced in a study of control samples from healthy donors and cancer patients. The assay was immunoSEQ multiplex PCR, and TCRdb's table has in-frame clones only and misses some. The sample carries roughly 150,000 clones, around 86% recorded once. Sequences were obtained from blood. These receptor sequences come from a man aged 25-40 years in good health.

The J gene is TRBJ2-5, the V gene TRBV5-1; D possibly uses TRBD1 or TRBD2 (5 bases each). Germline CDR1 and CDR2: SGHRS and YFSETQ. The CDR3 contains 15 residues. V was trimmed by 4 bases and J by 2 bases, leaving 15 bases between them. This CDR3 is CASSTQSREQETQYF. In DNA form, the CDR3 reads TGCGCCAGCAGCACCCAGAGCAGGGAGCAAGAGACCCAGTACTTC.

The CDR3 loop is CASSKDRVVDEQFF. In nucleotides, the CDR3 is TGTGCCAGCAGCAAAGACAGGGTCGTAGATGAGCAGTTCTTC. The chain employs TRBV7-6 and TRBJ2-1; 7 positions match TRBD1. The CDR3 loop spans 14 amino acids. In germline, CDR1 is SGHVS, CDR2 FNYEAQ. The J segment lost 8 bases and the V segment lost 5 bases, leaving 9 bases of the junction unmatched.

The rearrangement joins TRBV24-1 to TRBJ2-2; 8 bases fit TRBD2. There are 18 residues in the CDR3. CDR1 and CDR2 from the germline V gene are KGHDR and SFDVKD. With 4 bases clipped from V and 5 bases from J, the junction kept 14 bases outside the gene matches. Here the CDR3 DNA reads TGTGCCACCAGTGACCCTGGGGTTCGGGGGGGAGAAACCGGGGAGCTGTTTTTT. Its translation: CATSDPGVRGGETGELFF.

This clone occurred once. The V call is TRBV7-2, the J call TRBJ2-7, with TRBD2 identical over 9 bases. The CDR3 runs to 15 residues. Germline V gene data show CDR1 as SGHTA and CDR2 as FQGNSA. V trimming: 5 bases; J trimming: 4 bases; junction bases outside the gene matches: 9. The CDR3 loop is CASSNSGSLPYEQYF. The CDR3 nucleotides are TGTGCCAGCAGCAATAGCGGGAGTCTCCCTTACGAGCAGTACTTC.

The chain links TRBV24-1 to TRBJ2-5, with 8 bases identical to TRBD1. CDR3 size: 15 residues. V dropped 4 bases and J dropped 5; count of bases not matched to a gene: 8. Germline lookup yields CDR1 KGHDR and CDR2 SFDVKD. CDR3 region: CATSDGQGARETQYF. Here the CDR3 DNA reads TGTGCCACCAGTGACGGTCAGGGGGCTCGGGAGACCCAGTACTTC.

V usage is TRBV3-1 (or the pseudogene TRBV3-2) and J usage is TRBJ2-2; 8 positions match TRBD1. The CDR3 runs to 15 residues. Germline-derived CDR1 and CDR2 are LGHDT and YNNKEL (reference sequence). V trimming: 4 bases; J trimming: 3 bases; junction bases outside the gene matches: 4. The CDR3 loop is CASSPSTGDTGELFF. The CDR3 nucleotides read TGTGCCAGCAGCCCCTCGACAGGGGACACCGGGGAGCTGTTTTTT.

A single count supports this clone. The rearrangement links TRBV7-2 to TRBJ2-7, with 12 bases aligning to TRBD2. CDR1 and CDR2 from the germline V gene are SGHTA and FQGNSA. Unmatched junction bases numbered 0, after V lost 1 base and J lost 5 bases. CDR3 length equals 14 residues. For the CDR3, the DNA is TGTGCCAGCAGCTTAGGGACTAGCGGGAACGAGCAGTACTTC. It is translated as CASSLGTSGNEQYF.

The chain carries TRBV27 and TRBJ2-7, with D possibly being TRBD1 (6 bases). Germline lookup yields CDR1 MNHEY and CDR2 SMNVEV (reference sequence). The CDR3 has 14 amino acids. V dropped 5 bases and J dropped 1 base, with 12 bases sitting between them. CDR3 amino acids: CASSRVGASYEQYF. CDR3 DNA: TGTGCCAGCAGTAGGGTGGGGGCTTCCTACGAGCAGTACTTC.

DNA for the CDR3: TGTGCCAGCAGCTTAGCGGGACTAGCGGGAGACCCATACGAGCAGTACTTC. It yields the protein CASSLAGLAGDPYEQYF. The V and J genes are TRBV7-2 and TRBJ2-7; 14 nucleotides line up with TRBD2. The CDR3 sequence is 17 residues long. V shed 0 bases, J shed 4 bases, and the junction held 5 bases outside the gene matches. The germline gives CDR1 SGHTA, CDR2 FQGNSA. Full variable domain (rest looked up from reference TRBV7-2 and TRBJ2-7): GAGVSQSPSNKVTEKGKDVELRCDPISGHTALYWYRQSLGQGLEFLIYFQGNSAPDKSGLPSDRFSAERTGGSVSTLTIQRTQQEDSAVYLCASSLAGLAGDPYEQYFGPGTRLTVT.

This sequence joins TRBV12-3 or TRBV12-4 and TRBJ1-1; D remains ambiguous. V lost 7 bases, J lost 0 bases, and 9 bases lay in between. The CDR3 has 13 amino acids. The CDR3 is CASTAQVNTEAFF. The CDR3 DNA sequence: TGTGCCAGCACCGCTCAGGTGAACACTGAAGCTTTCTTT.

This clone showed up just a few times. The chain links TRBV3-1 (or the pseudogene TRBV3-2) to TRBJ1-4; 8 nucleotides align to TRBD1. CDR1 and CDR2 (germline): LGHDT, YNNKEL (reference sequence). The junction had 10 bases not matched to a gene; V was cut back by 8 bases and J by 8 bases. This CDR3 is 14 amino acids long. The CDR3 is CASGGQGAYEKLFF. In DNA form, the CDR3 reads TGTGCCAGCGGGGGTCAGGGGGCGTACGAAAAACTGTTTTTT.

The chain is built from TRBV9 and TRBJ1-2, with D possibly being TRBD1 (5 bases). The V end was cut by 3 bases, the J end by 8 bases, with 23 bases between. Germline V gene sequence: CDR1 SGDLS, CDR2 YYNGEE. The CDR3 has 16 residues. The CDR3 region is CASSANRDARQLGYTF. CDR3 bases: TGTGCCAGCAGCGCAAATCGGGACGCAAGGCAGTTAGGCTACACCTTC.

V usage is TRBV7-2 and J usage is TRBJ1-4; D is ambiguous. Germline V lookup: CDR1 SGHTA, CDR2 FQGNSA. This CDR3 contains 12 residues. The V end was cut by 4 bases, the J end by 11 bases, with 11 bases between. The CDR3 loop is CASSSPAQKLFF. The CDR3 DNA follows: TGTGCCAGCAGCTCACCAGCACAGAAACTGTTTTTT.

The V gene is TRBV5-4, the J gene TRBJ1-2; D remains ambiguous. Germline CDR1 and CDR2: SGHNT and YYREEE (reference sequence). CDR3 length: 12 residues. Trimming left V 0 bases short and J 6 bases short, with 6 bases between. Written as DNA, the CDR3 is TGTGCCAGCAGCTTGGGTGGAGATGGCTACACCTTC. Translated: CASSLGGDGYTF.

CDR3 protein: CASSFLNRGFEQYF. The CDR3, as DNA: TGTGCCAGCAGCTTTTTAAACAGGGGTTTCGAGCAGTACTTC. The chain has TRBV5-7 and TRBJ2-7, with 7 positions matching TRBD1. Being an ORF, TRBV5-7 has a function that is uncertain. V was pared by 2 bases and J by 6 bases, with 8 bases of the junction left unmatched. The CDR3 runs 14 residues.

This CDR3 is CASSGVLTLGGNTQYF. CDR3 in DNA: TGTGCCAGCAGCGGTGTCCTGACCCTTGGAGGAAATACGCAGTATTTT. V usage is TRBV9 and J usage is TRBJ2-3, with D possibly being TRBD2 (5 bases). The CDR3 has 16 amino acids. Per germline, CDR1 SGDLS and CDR2 YYNGEE. V was trimmed by 3 bases and J by 7 bases, leaving 21 bases between them. Supplemented by reference TRBV9 and TRBJ2-3, the full variable domain reads DSGVTQTPKHLITATGQRVTLRCSPRSGDLSVYWYQQSLDQGLQFLIQYYNGEERAKGNILERFSAQQFPDLHSELNLSSLELGDSALYFCASSGVLTLGGNTQYFGPGTRLTVL.

The rearrangement joins TRBV7-2 to TRBJ1-1, with TRBD1 identical over 9 bases. The CDR3 runs to 13 residues. The J segment lost 8 bases and the V segment lost 5 bases, leaving 6 bases of the junction unmatched. Germline V gene data show CDR1 as SGHTA and CDR2 as FQGNSA. The CDR3 here is CASSGWTGVEAFF. DNA of the CDR3: TGTGCCAGCAGCGGATGGACAGGGGTCGAAGCTTTCTTT.

The chain links TRBV6-5 to TRBJ1-4; no clear D. Trimming stripped 6 bases from V and 5 bases from J, with 16 bases between. The germline V gene encodes CDR1 MNHEY and CDR2 SVGAGI. The CDR3 is made up of 15 amino acids. The CDR3 here is CASRVYGRANEKLFF. The CDR3 nucleotides are TGTGCCAGCAGAGTCTACGGGAGAGCGAATGAAAAACTGTTTTTT.

The chain combines TRBV27 with TRBJ2-3; D is possibly TRBD1 (5 bases). The germline V gene encodes CDR1 MNHEY and CDR2 SMNVEV (reference sequence). The CDR3 loop spans 13 amino acids. V lost 7 bases, J lost 0 bases, and 8 bases lay in between. CDR3 in DNA: TGTGCCAGCACCCGACAGAGCACAGATACGCAGTATTTT. It is translated as CASTRQSTDTQYF.

The J gene is TRBJ2-2, the V gene TRBV4-1; maybe TRBD1 (6 bases). Looked up from germline, CDR1 is MGHRA and CDR2 is YSYEKL. The length of the CDR3 is 15 residues. V was cut by 1 base and J by 2 bases, with 8 bases left in between. CDR3 residues: CASSQVRGNTGELFF. In DNA, the CDR3 is TGCGCCAGCAGCCAAGTCAGGGGAAACACCGGGGAGCTGTTTTTT.

This clone was observed a handful of times. The chain carries TRBV2 and TRBJ1-2; D ambiguous. Per germline, CDR1 SNHLY and CDR2 FYNNEI. The CDR3 consists of 12 residues. The germline V and J ends were trimmed by 6 bases and 8 bases, with 13 bases remaining between them. The CDR3 DNA follows: TGTGCCAGCAGGCCCGGAGGTCGCGGCTACACCTTC. Residues: CASRPGGRGYTF.

CDR3 DNA: TGCAGCGTTACCGGGACGGGGTATGGCTACACCTTC. Translation gives CSVTGTGYGYTF. The V call is TRBV29-1, the J call TRBJ1-2; the D gene is possibly TRBD1 (5 bases). The CDR3 loop spans 12 amino acids. Germline CDR1 and CDR2: SQVTM and ANQGSEA. Trimming left V 5 bases short and J 5 bases short, with 12 bases between.

The chain uses TRBV29-1 and TRBJ2-3; TRBD1 might be the D (5 bases). This CDR3 is built from 13 residues. Trimming cost V 7 bases and J 2 bases, with 13 bases left between them. Germline V CDR1 and CDR2: SQVTM, ANQGSEA. The CDR3 loop is CSAGRDATDTQYF. The CDR3 nucleotides read TGCAGCGCAGGGCGTGACGCCACAGATACGCAGTATTTT.

The V call is TRBV18, the J call TRBJ1-4, with D hard to call. Trimming removed 4 bases at V and 8 bases at J, with 17 bases between. The CDR3 consists of 15 residues. Germline V gene data show CDR1 as KGHSH and CDR2 as LQKENI. The CDR3 is CASSLPGIPAEKLFF. The CDR3 nucleotides are TGTGCCAGCTCACTACCGGGGATCCCCGCAGAAAAACTGTTTTTT.

This chain joins TRBV7-9 and TRBJ2-7; D unclear. With 5 bases removed from V and 5 bases from J, the gap between germline ends came to 13 bases. Germline V gene sequence: CDR1 SEHNR, CDR2 FQNEAQ (reference sequence). The CDR3 consists of 13 residues. In DNA, the CDR3 is TGTGCCAGCAGCCCCAACAGCGTCAACGAGCAGTACTTC. Amino acids: CASSPNSVNEQYF. The full variable domain, with the rest looked up from reference TRBV7-9 and TRBJ2-7, is DTGVSQNPRHKITKRGQNVTFRCDPISEHNRLYWYRQTLGQGPEFLTYFQNEAQLEKSRLLSDRFSAERPKGSFSTLEIQRTEQGDSAMYLCASSPNSVNEQYFGPGTRLTVT.

The gene calls are TRBV9 and TRBJ1-3; D is uncertain. Germline CDR1 SGDLS, CDR2 YYNGEE. This CDR3 is built from 14 residues. V lost 1 base and J lost 1, with 6 bases in between. CDR3 in amino acids: CASSVSTSGNTIYF. The DNA for the CDR3 is TGTGCCAGCAGCGTATCCACATCTGGAAACACCATATATTTT.

The rearrangement uses TRBV6-2 or TRBV6-3 and TRBJ2-1; no clear D gene. V lost 6 bases, J lost 6 bases, and 9 bases lay in between. The CDR3 runs to 12 residues. In germline, CDR1 is MNHEY, CDR2 SVGEGT. This CDR3 is CASSLDSNEQFF. CDR3 in DNA: TGTGCCAGCAGCTTAGACTCCAATGAGCAGTTCTTC.